One and the same sample provided the 25 T cell receptor beta chains below, sequenced in a study of shared T cell receptors in the human thymus. This table comes from immunoSEQ multiplex PCR, and its TCRdb copy is limited to in-frame clones, with some not included. This table holds some 640,000 clones, roughly 86% found once. The data also belong to a second study, concerning human thymus T cells.

Source material: thymocytes. Receptor source: a boy younger than two with a congenital heart defect.

The CDR3 DNA reads as TGCGCCAGCAGCCAAGGATTCGCGCTAGCGGGAGTGGATGAGCAGTTCTTC. Residues: CASSQGFALAGVDEQFF. The chain is built from TRBV4-3 and TRBJ2-1, with 10 bases lining up with TRBD2. The germline CDR1 and CDR2 sequences are LGHNA and YSLEER. The CDR3 runs to 17 residues. V lost 1 base, J lost 8 bases, and 11 bases stayed unmatched.

As concerns this clone: The same CDR3 arises from other DNA sequences in this sample as well. The chain joins TRBV7-8 to TRBJ1-2; D possibly corresponds to TRBD1 (5 bases). Deletions cut 1 base from V and 2 bases from J, with 5 bases between. This CDR3 has 13 residues. Germline assignment: CDR1 SGHVS and CDR2 FQNEAQ. The CDR3 DNA sequence: TGTGCCAGCAGCTTAGGACAGAACTATGGCTACACCTTC. Amino acid sequence: CASSLGQNYGYTF.

The gene calls are TRBV7-9 and TRBJ1-1; possible D gene TRBD1, 6 bases. V lost 5 bases and J 0 bases, leaving 22 bases between the germline ends. The germline gives CDR1 SEHNR, CDR2 FQNEAQ (reference sequence). CDR3 length: 18 amino acids. CDR3 bases: TGTGCCAGCAGCCCCATTCCCGAGACAGGCAGTATGAACACTGAAGCTTTCTTT. Its translation: CASSPIPETGSMNTEAFF.

The chain recombines TRBV2 with TRBJ2-4; 11 nucleotides match TRBD2. J was trimmed by 14 bases and V by 3 bases; bases with no gene match: 6. CDR3 size: 13 residues. Germline V CDR1 and CDR2: SNHLY, FYNNEI. CDR3 amino acids: CASSDTISGGEYF. As DNA, the CDR3 is TGTGCCAGCAGTGATACAATTAGCGGGGGGGAGTACTTC.

This chain uses TRBV10-3 with TRBJ2-2; D gene ambiguous. V was pared by 3 bases and J by 5 bases, with 10 bases between. The CDR3 totals 14 residues. CDR1 and CDR2 (germline): ENHRY, SYGVKD. Here the CDR3 DNA reads TGTGCCATCAGTGATCAAACACAGACCGGGGAGCTGTTTTTT. This sequence encodes CAISDQTQTGELFF.

This clone came up once. This chain connects TRBV7-9 to TRBJ1-1, with D maybe TRBD1 (6 bases). CDR1 and CDR2 from the germline V gene are SEHNR and FQNEAQ (reference sequence). This CDR3 contains 19 residues. The germline V and J ends were trimmed by 1 base and 2 bases, with 23 bases remaining between them. The CDR3 sequence is CASSLVKRYGDKTNTEAFF. CDR3 nucleotides: TGTGCCAGCAGCTTAGTTAAACGGTACGGGGACAAGACTAACACTGAAGCTTTCTTT. Supplemented by reference TRBV7-9 and TRBJ1-1, the full variable domain reads DTGVSQNPRHKITKRGQNVTFRCDPISEHNRLYWYRQTLGQGPEFLTYFQNEAQLEKSRLLSDRFSAERPKGSFSTLEIQRTEQGDSAMYLCASSLVKRYGDKTNTEAFFGQGTRLTVV.

This sequence joins TRBV15 and TRBJ1-2; D unclear. CDR1 is LNHNV and CDR2 is YYDKDF in the germline V gene (reference sequence). With 0 bases removed from V and 7 bases from J, the gap between germline ends came to 24 bases. CDR3 length: 18 amino acids. CDR3 sequence reads: CATSRDITPGEVAFGYTF. DNA for the CDR3: TGTGCCACCAGCAGAGATATTACCCCTGGGGAGGTAGCTTTTGGCTACACCTTC.

The genes are TRBV28 and TRBJ1-5, with 7 bases aligning to TRBD1. Unmatched junction bases numbered 12, after V lost 7 bases and J lost 0 bases. The CDR3 length is 17 residues. Germline assignment: CDR1 MDHEN and CDR2 SYDVKM. The CDR3 loop is CASTLRGSADSNQPQHF. As DNA, the CDR3 is TGTGCCAGCACCCTCAGGGGGTCGGCAGATAGCAATCAGCCCCAGCATTTT.

The chain combines TRBV9 with TRBJ2-6, with 12 bases aligning to TRBD2. The CDR3 sequence is 21 residues long. V trimming: 0 bases; J trimming: 0 bases; junction bases outside the gene matches: 10. Germline-derived CDR1 and CDR2 are SGDLS and YYNGEE. The CDR3 here is CASSVGAPGLAGLSGANVLTF. The CDR3 DNA is TGTGCCAGCAGCGTAGGAGCCCCGGGACTAGCGGGCCTCTCTGGGGCCAACGTCCTGACTTTC.

The V gene is TRBV27, the J gene TRBJ1-4; D gene unclear. From germline, CDR1 is MNHEY and CDR2 SMNVEV (reference sequence). V was trimmed by 3 bases and J by 13 bases, leaving 15 bases between them. CDR3 length: 13 residues. DNA of the CDR3: TGTGCCAGCAGTTTGAGGGCCGGTAGAGCACTGTTTTTT. This encodes CASSLRAGRALFF.

The chain combines TRBV10-2 with TRBJ1-2; 7 bases map to TRBD1. The V segment lost 6 bases and the J segment 8 bases; nucleotides outside the gene matches: 9. CDR3 size: 13 residues. Germline V lookup: CDR1 WSHSY, CDR2 SAAADI. This chain's CDR3 is CASRGVGGDGYTF. DNA for the CDR3: TGCGCCAGCAGGGGCGTAGGGGGCGACGGCTACACCTTC.

The V call is TRBV5-1, the J call TRBJ2-1; D is undetermined. Germline CDR1 reads SGHRS; CDR2 reads YFSETQ. There are 15 residues in the CDR3. V was cut by 4 bases and J by 1 base, with 12 bases left in between. CDR3 sequence reads: CASSRPLDSYNEQFF. CDR3 DNA: TGCGCCAGCAGCCGTCCTCTAGATTCCTACAATGAGCAGTTCTTC.

CDR3 sequence reads: CASSLQPRGWDGYTF. CDR3 DNA: TGTGCCAGCAGTTTGCAACCGAGGGGGTGGGATGGCTACACCTTC. The chain carries TRBV28 and TRBJ1-2; D perhaps matches TRBD1 (6 bases). CDR1 and CDR2 (germline): MDHEN, SYDVKM. V shed 3 bases and J shed 6 bases, with 17 bases lying between them. This CDR3 region has 15 residues.

Of note for this clone: Other DNA sequences from this sample encode an identical CDR3 as well. V usage is TRBV5-1 and J usage is TRBJ2-2; possibly TRBD1 for D (6 bases). CDR1 is SGHRS and CDR2 is YFSETQ in the germline V gene. The CDR3 runs 17 residues. Trimming cost V 0 bases and J 2 bases, with 14 bases left between them. The DNA of the CDR3 is TGCGCCAGCAGCTTGGACAGGGATCGTTTAAACACCGGGGAGCTGTTTTTT. Translation: CASSLDRDRLNTGELFF.

This clone was counted only a few times. This chain links TRBV9 with TRBJ1-2; D uncertain. The CDR3 has 14 residues. Germline assignment: CDR1 SGDLS and CDR2 YYNGEE. The germline V and J ends were trimmed by 3 bases and 4 bases, with 13 bases remaining between them. The CDR3 nucleotides read TGTGCCAGCAGCGAGGACTTAGAACTCTATGGCTACACCTTC. Encoded protein: CASSEDLELYGYTF.

The rearrangement uses TRBV15 and TRBJ1-1; 8 bases match TRBD1. The length of the CDR3 is 14 residues. Trimming cost V 5 bases and J 0 bases; bases outside gene matches: 2. Germline lookup yields CDR1 LNHNV and CDR2 YYDKDF (reference sequence). CDR3 region: CATSGDRLNTEAFF. The CDR3 DNA reads TGTGCCACCAGCGGGGACAGGCTGAACACTGAAGCTTTCTTT.

The chain is built from TRBV6-5 and TRBJ2-7; D is uncertain. This CDR3 has 11 residues. V was trimmed by 6 bases and J by 6 bases, leaving 9 bases between them. Germline V gene lookup returns CDR1 MNHEY and CDR2 SVGAGI. CDR3 sequence reads: CASSHHSEQYF. CDR3 coding DNA: TGTGCCAGCAGCCACCACAGCGAGCAGTACTTC.

The rearrangement uses TRBV7-3 and TRBJ2-1; 10 positions agree with TRBD2. The junction had 3 bases not matched to a gene; V was cut back by 4 bases and J by 0 bases. The CDR3 has 16 amino acids. Germline CDR1 is SGHTA and CDR2 is FQGTGA. The CDR3 bases are TGTGCCAGCAGCTCCCGACTAGCGGGCTCCTACAATGAGCAGTTCTTC. Protein sequence: CASSSRLAGSYNEQFF.

The chain recombines TRBV15 with TRBJ2-7, with 11 bases identical to TRBD2. This CDR3 is 15 amino acids long. Germline V gene lookup returns CDR1 LNHNV and CDR2 YYDKDF (reference sequence). V trimming: 6 bases; J trimming: 4 bases; junction bases outside the gene matches: 8. The CDR3 loop reads CATSEPGLADYEQYF. The CDR3 DNA reads as TGTGCCACCAGTGAGCCGGGACTAGCGGATTACGAGCAGTACTTC.

This clone was seen a few times. J is TRBJ1-1 and V is TRBV19, with TRBD1 identical over 8 bases. The CDR3 extends over 14 amino acids. The trim removed 8 bases at V and 3 bases at J, leaving 8 bases unmatched. CDR1 and CDR2 from the germline V gene are LNHDA and SQIVND (reference sequence). The CDR3 sequence: CASRYRQGYTEAFF. The CDR3 bases are TGTGCCAGTCGCTACAGACAGGGGTACACTGAAGCTTTCTTT.

The chain links TRBV4-3 to TRBJ2-3; 7 nucleotides agree with TRBD2. This CDR3 contains 20 residues. V was clipped by 2 bases and J by 0 bases; unmatched bases: 17. The germline gives CDR1 LGHNA, CDR2 YSLEER. DNA of the CDR3: TGCGCCAGCAGCCAAACCCTTCGAGGGGCTAGCGGAATAAGCACAGATACGCAGTATTTT. It specifies CASSQTLRGASGISTDTQYF.

The rearrangement joins TRBV4-3 to TRBJ2-7; 10 positions match TRBD1. With 4 bases clipped from V and 7 bases from J, the junction kept 13 bases outside the gene matches. This CDR3 has 16 residues. The germline gives CDR1 LGHNA, CDR2 YSLEER. The CDR3, as DNA: TGCGCCAGCAGCCTAAGTTCGGACAGGGGGGTTGAGGAGCAGTACTTC. Protein sequence: CASSLSSDRGVEEQYF.

This clone showed up just once. This rearrangement joins TRBV28 to TRBJ2-7, with D perhaps matching TRBD1 (6 bases). The CDR3 spans 14 residues. Trimming pared 3 bases from V and 6 bases from J, leaving 15 bases between. Germline V gene lookup returns CDR1 MDHEN and CDR2 SYDVKM. The CDR3 nucleotides read TGTGCCAGCAGTTTTCAAAAGGGGGTCGGCGAGCAGTACTTC. As protein: CASSFQKGVGEQYF.

The chain joins TRBV9 to TRBJ2-7; TRBD1 matches 8 bases. Germline V gives CDR1 SGDLS, CDR2 YYNGEE. The CDR3 is made up of 15 amino acids. Germline trimming cut 0 bases from V and 4 bases from J; bases unmatched to any gene: 6. The CDR3: CASSVGGQGKYEQYF. Written as DNA, the CDR3 is TGTGCCAGCAGCGTAGGAGGACAGGGAAAATACGAGCAGTACTTC. The full variable domain, its missing parts supplied by reference TRBV9 and TRBJ2-7, is DSGVTQTPKHLITATGQRVTLRCSPRSGDLSVYWYQQSLDQGLQFLIQYYNGEERAKGNILERFSAQQFPDLHSELNLSSLELGDSALYFCASSVGGQGKYEQYFGPGTRLTVT.

V is TRBV6-5 and J is TRBJ2-7; D is ambiguous. Deletions cut 6 bases from V and 3 bases from J, with 12 bases between. Per germline, CDR1 MNHEY and CDR2 SVGAGI. CDR3 length equals 13 residues. CDR3 residues: CASSPEVCYEQYF. For the CDR3, the DNA is TGTGCCAGCAGCCCCGAGGTGTGCTACGAGCAGTACTTC.